The clone carrying this TCR beta chain was observed a single time. Its matching antigen is unknown. Trimming removed 4 bases at V and 2 bases at J, with 11 bases between. Germline V lookup: CDR1 SGHTA, CDR2 FQGNSA. The CDR3 sequence is 14 residues long. Unstimulated Tregs (CD4+CD25+CD127-) and CD4+CD25- non-Tregs were sorted from PBMCs. The data derive from a study of Tregs in tolerant kidney transplant recipients. Libraries were prepared by immunoSEQ multiplex PCR; TCRdb keeps only in-frame clonotypes and omits some of them. This repertoire shows about 120,000 clones, about 91% found once; its top ten account for over 0.5%. Study results and caveats: The most relevant donor-specific Treg TCRbeta repertoire apparently came from expansion with activated donor B cells.

The origin of this receptor is a human donor in good health. Sample: CD4+ T cells from blood. The chain combines TRBV7-2 with TRBJ1-2, with D possibly being TRBD1 (5 bases). The CDR3 bases are TGTGCCAGCAGCTCGATAGCAGGGAACTATGGCTACACCTTC. Translated: CASSSIAGNYGYTF.